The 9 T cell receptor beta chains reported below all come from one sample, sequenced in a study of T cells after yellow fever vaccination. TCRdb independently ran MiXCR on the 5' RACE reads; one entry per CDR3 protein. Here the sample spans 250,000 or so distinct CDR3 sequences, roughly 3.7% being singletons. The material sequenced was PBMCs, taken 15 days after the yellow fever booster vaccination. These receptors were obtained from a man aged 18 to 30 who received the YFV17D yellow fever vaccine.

The CDR3, as DNA: TGTGCCTGGGAGCGGGGGCCGGGGTTTTCCGAGCAGTTCTTC. Translation gives CAWERGPGFSEQFF. This chain joins TRBV30 and TRBJ2-1, with 8 bases lining up with TRBD2. The CDR3 covers 14 residues. Germline V lookup: CDR1 GTSNPN, CDR2 SVGIG (reference sequence). Trimming took 5 bases from V and 10 from J; bases not matched to a gene: 13.

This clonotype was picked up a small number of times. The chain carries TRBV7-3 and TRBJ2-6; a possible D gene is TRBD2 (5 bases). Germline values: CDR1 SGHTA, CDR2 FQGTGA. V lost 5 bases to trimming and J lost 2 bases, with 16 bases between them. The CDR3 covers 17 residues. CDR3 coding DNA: TGTGCCAGCAGCGTGAACGGCGCGGGCACTGGGGCCAACGTCCTGACTTTC. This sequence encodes CASSVNGAGTGANVLTF.

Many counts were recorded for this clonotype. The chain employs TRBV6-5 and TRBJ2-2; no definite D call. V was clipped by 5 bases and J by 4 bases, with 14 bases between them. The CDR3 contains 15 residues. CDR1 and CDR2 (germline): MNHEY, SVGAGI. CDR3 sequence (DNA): TGTGCCAGCAGTCTAACCCGGGCAGGCACCGGGGAGCTGTTTTTT. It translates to CASSLTRAGTGELFF.

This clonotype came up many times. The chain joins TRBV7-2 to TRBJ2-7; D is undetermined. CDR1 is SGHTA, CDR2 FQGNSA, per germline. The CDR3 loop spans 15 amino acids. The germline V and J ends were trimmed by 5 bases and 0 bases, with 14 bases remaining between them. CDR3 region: CASSRSGRSSYEQYF. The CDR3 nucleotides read TGTGCCAGCAGCCGCAGTGGGCGGAGCTCCTACGAGCAGTACTTC. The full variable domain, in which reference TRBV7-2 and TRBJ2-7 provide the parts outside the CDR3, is GAGVSQSPSNKVTEKGKDVELRCDPISGHTALYWYRQSLGQGLEFLIYFQGNSAPDKSGLPSDRFSAERTGGSVSTLTIQRTQQEDSAVYLCASSRSGRSSYEQYFGPGTRLTVT.

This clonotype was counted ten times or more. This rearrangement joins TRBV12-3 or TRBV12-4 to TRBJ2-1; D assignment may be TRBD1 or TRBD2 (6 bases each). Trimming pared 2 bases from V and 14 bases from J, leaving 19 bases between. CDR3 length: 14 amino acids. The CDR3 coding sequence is TGTGCCAGCAGTTTATGGGGGATGGGGGGCCAAAAGTTCTTC. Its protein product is CASSLWGMGGQKFF.

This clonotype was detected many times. The CDR3 here is CSARGPTVDNEQFF. The CDR3 bases are TGCAGTGCTAGGGGGCCTACTGTCGACAATGAGCAGTTCTTC. This chain links TRBV20-1 with TRBJ2-1; D might be TRBD1 (5 bases). The CDR3 has 14 amino acids. Per the germline V gene, CDR1 is DFQATT and CDR2 is SNEGSKA (reference sequence). Trimming cost V 3 bases and J 5 bases, with 14 bases left between them.

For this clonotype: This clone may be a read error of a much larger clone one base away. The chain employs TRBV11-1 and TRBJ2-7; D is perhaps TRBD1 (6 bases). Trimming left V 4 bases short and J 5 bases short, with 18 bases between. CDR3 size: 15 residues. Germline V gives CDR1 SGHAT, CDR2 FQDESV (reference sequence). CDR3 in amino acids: CASSSLDWGRNEQYV. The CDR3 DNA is TGTGCCAGCAGCTCTCTGGACTGGGGGCGAAACGAGCAGTACGTC.

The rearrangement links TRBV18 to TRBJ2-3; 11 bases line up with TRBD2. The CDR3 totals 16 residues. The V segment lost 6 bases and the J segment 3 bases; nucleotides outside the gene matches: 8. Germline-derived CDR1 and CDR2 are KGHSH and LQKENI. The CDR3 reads CASSERLAGSTDTQYF. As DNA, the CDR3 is TGTGCCAGCTCGGAAAGACTAGCGGGGTCAACAGATACGCAGTATTTT.

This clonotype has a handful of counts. CDR3 loop: CASSSRDRAYNEQFF. CDR3 nucleotides: TGCGCCAGCAGCTCCCGGGACCGAGCTTACAATGAGCAGTTCTTC. This chain joins TRBV5-1 and TRBJ2-1; possibly TRBD1 or TRBD2 for D (5 bases each). The CDR3 has 15 residues. V lost 3 bases and J 4 bases, leaving 14 bases between the germline ends. Per the germline V gene, CDR1 is SGHRS and CDR2 is YFSETQ. The entire variable domain, with the rest obtained from reference TRBV5-1 and TRBJ2-1, is as follows: KAGVTQTPRYLIKTRGQQVTLSCSPISGHRSVSWYQQTPGQGLQFLFEYFSETQRNKGNFPGRFSGRQFSNSRSEMNVSTLELGDSALYLCASSSRDRAYNEQFFGPGTRLTVL.